The T cell receptor beta chain under discussion was sequenced for a study of cytomegalovirus exposure and HLA in healthy donors. Study information: Among the approximately 400 genotyped donors, around 85% were placed in the Caucasian-associated ancestry cluster.

Primers for the PCR totalled 60 Vbeta and 13 Jbeta. Here immunoSEQ multiplex PCR was the method, and the copy in TCRdb shows in-frame clones only, minus some. The sample carries approximately 120,000 clones, 81% recorded once. About this clone itself: What it binds is unknown.

Germline assignment: CDR1 MNHEY and CDR2 SMNVEV (reference sequence). The CDR3 consists of 14 residues. Trimming left V 5 bases short and J 6 bases short, with 16 bases between. Study-level findings and limits: Upon later analysis, TCR association rates were observed to vary by HLA locus, being highest for DRB1 and lowest for HLA-C. Data from an earlier analysis indicated that most TCR beta V segments were productive either about 87% or about 30% of the time. An analysis that was carried out later associated 15,000 to 20,000 TCR beta sequences with HLA alleles at 0.05 false discovery rate.

This receptor was identified in a man between 18 and 35 years old in good health and CMV-seronegative. V and J are TRBV27 and TRBJ1-1; D is possibly TRBD1 (6 bases). Specimen: PBMCs. Here the CDR3 reads CASSPGGAWAEAFF. The DNA for the CDR3 is TGTGCCAGCAGTCCGGGGGGGGCTTGGGCTGAAGCTTTCTTT.